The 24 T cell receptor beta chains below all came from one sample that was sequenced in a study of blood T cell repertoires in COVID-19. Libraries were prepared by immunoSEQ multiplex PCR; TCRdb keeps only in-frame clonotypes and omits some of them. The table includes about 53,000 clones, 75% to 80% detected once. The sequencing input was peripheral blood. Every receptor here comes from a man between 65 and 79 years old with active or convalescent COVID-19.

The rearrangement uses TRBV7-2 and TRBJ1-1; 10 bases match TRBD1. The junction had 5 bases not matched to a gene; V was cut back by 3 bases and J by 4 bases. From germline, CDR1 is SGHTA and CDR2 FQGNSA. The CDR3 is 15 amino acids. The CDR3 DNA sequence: TGTGCCAGCAGCTTCTGGACAGGGGGGGGCACTGAAGCTTTCTTT. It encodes CASSFWTGGGTEAFF.

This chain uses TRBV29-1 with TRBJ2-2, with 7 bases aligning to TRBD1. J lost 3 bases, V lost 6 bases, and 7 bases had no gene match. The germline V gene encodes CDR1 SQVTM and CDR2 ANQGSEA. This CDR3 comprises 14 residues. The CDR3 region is CSVGDRADTGELFF. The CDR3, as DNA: TGCAGCGTGGGCGACAGGGCGGACACCGGGGAGCTGTTTTTT.

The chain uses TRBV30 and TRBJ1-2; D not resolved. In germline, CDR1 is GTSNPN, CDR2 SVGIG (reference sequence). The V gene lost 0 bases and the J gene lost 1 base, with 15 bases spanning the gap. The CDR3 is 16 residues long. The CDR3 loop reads CAWSVHRRSGNYGYTF. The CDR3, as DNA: TGTGCCTGGAGTGTACACCGACGGAGTGGTAACTATGGCTACACCTTC.

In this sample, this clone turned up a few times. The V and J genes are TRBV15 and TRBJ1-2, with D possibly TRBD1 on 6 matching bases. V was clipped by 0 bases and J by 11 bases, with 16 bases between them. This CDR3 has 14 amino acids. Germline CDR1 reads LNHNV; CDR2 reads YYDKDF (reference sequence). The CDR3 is CATSRDFLGHGYTF. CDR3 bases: TGTGCCACCAGCAGAGATTTCTTGGGACACGGATACACCTTC.

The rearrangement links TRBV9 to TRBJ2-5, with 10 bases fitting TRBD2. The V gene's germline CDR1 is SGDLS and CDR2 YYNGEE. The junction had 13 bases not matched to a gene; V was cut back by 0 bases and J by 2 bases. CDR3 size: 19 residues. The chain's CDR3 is CASSVDPTVAGGGQETQYF. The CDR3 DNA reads TGTGCCAGCAGCGTAGATCCTACAGTAGCGGGGGGAGGGCAAGAGACCCAGTACTTC.

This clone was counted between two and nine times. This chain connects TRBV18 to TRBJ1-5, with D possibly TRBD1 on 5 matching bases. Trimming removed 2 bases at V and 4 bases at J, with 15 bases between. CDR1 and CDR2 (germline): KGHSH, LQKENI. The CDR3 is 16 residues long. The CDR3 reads CASSPTAGGANQPQHF. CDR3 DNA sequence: TGTGCCAGCTCACCAACCGCAGGAGGGGCTAATCAGCCCCAGCATTTT. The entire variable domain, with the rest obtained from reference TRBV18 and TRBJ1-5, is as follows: NAGVMQNPRHLVRRRGQEARLRCSPMKGHSHVYWYRQLPEEGLKFMVYLQKENIIDESGMPKERFSAEFPKEGPSILRIQQVVRGDSAAYFCASSPTAGGANQPQHFGDGTRLSIL.

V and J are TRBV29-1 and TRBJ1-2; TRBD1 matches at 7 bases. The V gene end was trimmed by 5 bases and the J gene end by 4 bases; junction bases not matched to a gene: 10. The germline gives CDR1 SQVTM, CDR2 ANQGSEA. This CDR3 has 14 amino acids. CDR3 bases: TGCAGCGTTAATGGCCAGGGGGGCGGCTATGGCTACACCTTC. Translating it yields CSVNGQGGGYGYTF.

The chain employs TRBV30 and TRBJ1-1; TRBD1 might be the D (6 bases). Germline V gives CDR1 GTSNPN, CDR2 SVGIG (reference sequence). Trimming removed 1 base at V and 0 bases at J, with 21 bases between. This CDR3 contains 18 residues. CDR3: CAWSERRPGHLMNTEAFF. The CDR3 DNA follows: TGTGCCTGGAGTGAACGTCGACCGGGACACCTAATGAACACTGAAGCTTTCTTT.

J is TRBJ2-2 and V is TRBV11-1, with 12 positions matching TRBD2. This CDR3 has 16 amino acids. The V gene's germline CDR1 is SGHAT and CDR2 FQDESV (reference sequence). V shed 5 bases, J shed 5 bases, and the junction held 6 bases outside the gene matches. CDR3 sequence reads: CASSRGLAGTTGELFF. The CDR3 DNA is TGTGCCAGCAGCCGCGGACTAGCGGGGACAACCGGGGAGCTGTTTTTT.

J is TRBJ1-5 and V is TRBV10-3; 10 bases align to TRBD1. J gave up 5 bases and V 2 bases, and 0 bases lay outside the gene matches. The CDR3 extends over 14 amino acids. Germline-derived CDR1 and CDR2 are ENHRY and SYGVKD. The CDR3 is CAISEGTGDQPQHF. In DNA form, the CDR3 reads TGTGCCATCAGTGAGGGGACAGGGGATCAGCCCCAGCATTTT.

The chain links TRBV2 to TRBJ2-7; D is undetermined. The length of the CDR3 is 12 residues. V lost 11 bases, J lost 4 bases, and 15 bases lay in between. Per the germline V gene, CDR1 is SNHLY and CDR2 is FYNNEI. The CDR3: CASQQAFYEQYF. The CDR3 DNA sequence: TGTGCCTCCCAGCAGGCCTTTTACGAGCAGTACTTC.

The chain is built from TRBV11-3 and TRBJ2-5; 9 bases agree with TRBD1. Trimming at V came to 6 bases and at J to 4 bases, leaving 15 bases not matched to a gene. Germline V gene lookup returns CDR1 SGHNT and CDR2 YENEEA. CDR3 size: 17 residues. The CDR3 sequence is CASSSPWGTGSLETQYF. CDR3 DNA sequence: TGTGCCAGCAGTTCCCCATGGGGGACAGGGAGTTTAGAGACCCAGTACTTC.

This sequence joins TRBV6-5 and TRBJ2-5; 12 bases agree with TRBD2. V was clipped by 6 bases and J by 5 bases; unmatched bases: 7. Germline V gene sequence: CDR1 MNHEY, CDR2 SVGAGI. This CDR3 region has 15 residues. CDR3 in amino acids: CASSTLAGGGETQYF. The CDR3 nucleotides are TGTGCCAGCAGCACACTAGCGGGAGGTGGGGAGACCCAGTACTTC.

The CDR3 region is CASSLWGDRQYEQFF. CDR3 DNA: TGTGCCAGCAGCTTATGGGGGGACAGACAGTATGAGCAGTTCTTC. V usage is TRBV7-9 and J usage is TRBJ2-1; possible D gene TRBD1, 7 bases. Trimming removed 2 bases from V and 8 bases from J, with 16 bases in between. The CDR3 has 15 amino acids. CDR1 and CDR2 from the germline V gene are SEHNR and FQNEAQ (reference sequence).

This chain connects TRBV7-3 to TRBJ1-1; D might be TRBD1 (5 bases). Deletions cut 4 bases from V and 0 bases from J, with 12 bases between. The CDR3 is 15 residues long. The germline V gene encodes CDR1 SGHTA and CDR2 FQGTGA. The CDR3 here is CASSSLTAMNTEAFF. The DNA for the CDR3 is TGTGCCAGCAGCTCCTTGACAGCGATGAACACTGAAGCTTTCTTT.

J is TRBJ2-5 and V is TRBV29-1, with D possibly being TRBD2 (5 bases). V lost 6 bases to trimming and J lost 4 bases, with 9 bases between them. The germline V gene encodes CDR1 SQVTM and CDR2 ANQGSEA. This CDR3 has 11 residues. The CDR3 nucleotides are TGCAGCGTCGGGGTCGGAGAGACCCAGTACTTC. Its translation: CSVGVGETQYF.

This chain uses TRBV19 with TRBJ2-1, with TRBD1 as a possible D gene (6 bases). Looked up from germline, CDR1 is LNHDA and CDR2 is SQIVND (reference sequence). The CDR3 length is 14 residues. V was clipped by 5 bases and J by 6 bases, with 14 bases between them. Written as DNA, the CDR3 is TGTGCCAGTAGTGCCGGACAGATCCTCAATGAGCAGTTCTTC. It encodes CASSAGQILNEQFF.

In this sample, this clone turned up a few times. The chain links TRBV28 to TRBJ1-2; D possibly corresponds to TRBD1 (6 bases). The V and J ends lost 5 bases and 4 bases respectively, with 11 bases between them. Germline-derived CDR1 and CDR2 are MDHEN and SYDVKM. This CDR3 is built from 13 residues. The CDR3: CASSPTGFYGYTF. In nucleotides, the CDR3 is TGTGCCAGCAGTCCTACAGGGTTCTATGGCTACACCTTC.

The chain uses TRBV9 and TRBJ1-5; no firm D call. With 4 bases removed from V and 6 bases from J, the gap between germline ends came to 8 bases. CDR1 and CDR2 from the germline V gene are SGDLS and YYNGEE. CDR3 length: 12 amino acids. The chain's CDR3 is CASSRGGQPQHF. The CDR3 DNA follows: TGTGCCAGCAGCCGGGGAGGTCAGCCCCAGCATTTT.

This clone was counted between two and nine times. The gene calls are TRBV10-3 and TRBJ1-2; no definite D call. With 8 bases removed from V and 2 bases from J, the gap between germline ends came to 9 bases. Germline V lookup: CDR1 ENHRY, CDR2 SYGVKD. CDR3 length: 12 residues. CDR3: CAIEGGNYGYTF. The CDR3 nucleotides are TGTGCCATCGAAGGAGGGAACTATGGCTACACCTTC.

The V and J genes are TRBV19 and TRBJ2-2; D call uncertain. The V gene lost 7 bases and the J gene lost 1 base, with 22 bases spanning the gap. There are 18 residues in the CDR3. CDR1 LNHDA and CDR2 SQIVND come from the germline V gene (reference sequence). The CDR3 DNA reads TGTGCCAGTACCTCTACCATGCGCCCATCTAAGAACACCGGGGAGCTGTTTTTT. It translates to CASTSTMRPSKNTGELFF.

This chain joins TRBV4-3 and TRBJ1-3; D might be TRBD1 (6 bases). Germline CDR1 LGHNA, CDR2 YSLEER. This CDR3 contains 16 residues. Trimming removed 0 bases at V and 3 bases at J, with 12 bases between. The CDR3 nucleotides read TGCGCCAGCAGCCAAGATACAGGGATGGTTGGAAACACCATATATTTT. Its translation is CASSQDTGMVGNTIYF.

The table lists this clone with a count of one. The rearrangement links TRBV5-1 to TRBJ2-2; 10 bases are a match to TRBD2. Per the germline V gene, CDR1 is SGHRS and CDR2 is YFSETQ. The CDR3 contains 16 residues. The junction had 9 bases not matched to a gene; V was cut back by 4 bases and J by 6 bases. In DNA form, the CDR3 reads TGCGCCAGCAGCCGGACTAGCGGAAATGGAGCCGGGGAGCTGTTTTTT. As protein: CASSRTSGNGAGELFF.

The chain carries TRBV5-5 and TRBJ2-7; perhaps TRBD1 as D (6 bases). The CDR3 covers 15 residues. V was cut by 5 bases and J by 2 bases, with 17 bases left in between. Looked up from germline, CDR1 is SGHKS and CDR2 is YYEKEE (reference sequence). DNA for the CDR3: TGTGCCAGCAGTTGGGAACAGGGCCTGACCTACGAGCAGTACTTC. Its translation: CASSWEQGLTYEQYF.